This T cell receptor beta chain is drawn from a study of blood T cell repertoires in COVID-19. CDR3 size: 15 residues. V was clipped by 0 bases and J by 4 bases; unmatched bases: 2. Germline V gives CDR1 SGHAT, CDR2 FQNNGV. The assay was immunoSEQ multiplex PCR, and TCRdb's table has in-frame clones only and misses some. The profile shows fewer than 250,000 clones, 84% of them singletons. The V and J genes are TRBV11-2 and TRBJ1-2; 10 nucleotides match TRBD1. The source material was PBMCs or T cells enriched from blood (not recorded which). The receptor comes from a woman aged 25 to 39 who had been exposed to COVID-19. CDR3 coding DNA: TGTGCCAGCAGCTTAGAGGGACAGGGGATCTATGGCTACACCTTC. This codes for CASSLEGQGIYGYTF.